The 2 T cell receptor beta chains reported below all come from one sample, sequenced in a study of CD8+CD57+ T cells in acquired aplastic anemia. The template for TCR beta VDJ and CDR3 sequence profiling was genomic DNA. MiXCR was run by TCRdb on the reads, yielding one entry per CDR3 protein. The sample lists about 180,000 distinct CDR3 sequences, roughly 63% occurring once. Sequencing involved patients with CD8+CD57+ cell expansion previously shown by flow cytometry. The sample consisted of sorted CD4+, CD8+, or CD8+CD57+ T cells (not recorded which) from PBMCs. The receptors derive from a human donor with aplastic anemia.

The sample holds many counts of this clonotype. The genes are TRBV27 and TRBJ1-1; no firm D call. This CDR3 region has 15 residues. V was trimmed by 1 base and J by 0 bases, leaving 9 bases between them. CDR1 MNHEY and CDR2 SMNVEV come from the germline V gene (reference sequence). The CDR3 nucleotides read TGTGCCAGCAGTTTATATAACGATTTGAACACTGAAGCTTTCTTT. Translating gives CASSLYNDLNTEAFF.

The chain carries TRBV12-3 or TRBV12-4 and TRBJ2-7; D remains ambiguous. V dropped 1 base and J dropped 2 bases, with 9 bases sitting between them. This CDR3 is built from 14 residues. Here the CDR3 reads CASSLVAATYEQYF. CDR3 bases: TGTGCCAGCAGTTTAGTTGCGGCGACCTACGAGCAGTACTTC.